A single sample gave rise to the 5 T cell receptor beta chains below, sequenced in a study of blood T cell repertoires in COVID-19. The table came from immunoSEQ multiplex PCR; TCRdb's copy has only in-frame clones and leaves some out. Here the sample spans tens of thousands of clones, about 81% being singletons. Sequenced input: peripheral blood. All receptors come from an elderly man with acute or convalescent COVID-19.

CDR3: CASSVGPDARPYGYTF. CDR3 nucleotide sequence: TGTGCCAGCAGCGTAGGACCGGATGCGCGGCCTTATGGCTACACCTTC. V and J are TRBV9 and TRBJ1-2; no reliable D call. The CDR3 spans 16 residues. Germline V gene sequence: CDR1 SGDLS, CDR2 YYNGEE. Trimming took off 0 bases at V and 5 bases at J, with 17 bases between the two ends.

The J gene is TRBJ1-1, the V gene TRBV19; no reliable D call. V was clipped by 3 bases and J by 4 bases, with 9 bases between them. The V gene's germline CDR1 is LNHDA and CDR2 SQIVND (reference sequence). The CDR3 is made up of 13 amino acids. The CDR3 reads CASSMQASTEAFF. The CDR3 coding sequence is TGTGCCAGTAGTATGCAGGCCTCCACTGAAGCTTTCTTT.

The chain employs TRBV18 and TRBJ2-7, with TRBD1 matching over 7 bases. The CDR3 has 14 amino acids. J gave up 7 bases and V 3 bases, and 9 bases lay outside the gene matches. Germline V gives CDR1 KGHSH, CDR2 LQKENI. The CDR3 sequence: CASSPGDSPLEQYF. Here the CDR3 DNA reads TGTGCCAGCTCACCGGGGGACAGTCCCCTAGAGCAGTACTTC.

This clone has only one observation. Its ends do not fully match the called genes, so a read error is possible. The J gene is TRBJ2-3, the V gene TRBV7-7; possible D gene TRBD1, 6 bases. The CDR3 sequence is 14 residues long. Germline V gives CDR1 SSHAT, CDR2 FNYEAQ (reference sequence). CDR3 in amino acids: CASSVDSITDTQYF. The CDR3 DNA follows: TGTGCTAGCAGCGTGGACAGTATCACAGATACGCAGTATTTT.

This sequence joins TRBV11-3 and TRBJ2-7, with 7 bases identical to TRBD1. CDR1 and CDR2 from the germline V gene are SGHNT and YENEEA. The trim removed 5 bases at V and 0 bases at J, leaving 7 bases unmatched. This CDR3 spans 15 amino acids. CDR3 sequence reads: CASSQGQSSSYEQYF. The DNA for the CDR3 is TGTGCCAGCAGCCAGGGACAGTCCAGCTCCTACGAGCAGTACTTC.